This TCR beta chain is from a study of T cells expressing NK-cell markers. Study-level points and caveats: Of the CD8+ T cell pool in six donors, roughly 1.0-8% was accounted for by dominant NKG2C+ clonotypes.

From the 5' RACE reads, TCRdb lists one entry per CDR3 protein and no DNA. The sample features about 440,000 distinct CDR3 sequences, with about 7.3% in its top ten. Comments on this clonotype: What it recognizes is unknown.

This TCR derives from a woman between 18 and 70 years old in good health. The source material was blood T cells: a sorted CD56 or NKG2C T cell subset, CD4+ or CD8+ T cells, or bulk PBMC T cells (not recorded which).

The CDR3 region is CASSERGRAYGYTF. The chain has TRBV6-1 and TRBJ1-2; TCRdb calls TRBD1, which cannot be checked without DNA. There are 14 residues in the CDR3. The germline CDR1 and CDR2 sequences are MNHNS and SASEGT.